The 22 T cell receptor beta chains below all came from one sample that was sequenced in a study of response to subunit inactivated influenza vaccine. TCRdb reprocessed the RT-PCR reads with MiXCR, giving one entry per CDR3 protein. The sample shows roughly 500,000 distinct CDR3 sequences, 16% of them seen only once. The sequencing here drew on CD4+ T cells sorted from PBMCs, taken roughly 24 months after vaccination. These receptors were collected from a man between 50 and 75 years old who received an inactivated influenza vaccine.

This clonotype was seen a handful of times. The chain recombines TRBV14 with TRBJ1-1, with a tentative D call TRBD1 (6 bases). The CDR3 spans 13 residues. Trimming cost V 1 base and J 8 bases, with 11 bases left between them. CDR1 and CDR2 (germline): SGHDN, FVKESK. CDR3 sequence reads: CASSQATDREAFF. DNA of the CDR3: TGTGCCAGCAGCCAAGCAACGGACAGAGAAGCTTTCTTT. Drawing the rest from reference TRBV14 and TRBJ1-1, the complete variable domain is EAGVTQFPSHSVIEKGQTVTLRCDPISGHDNLYWYRRVMGKEIKFLLHFVKESKQDESGMPNNRFLAERTGGTYSTLKVQPAELEDSGVYFCASSQATDREAFFGQGTRLTVV.

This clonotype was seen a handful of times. The CDR3 DNA reads as TGTGCCACCGGGCGGGCCCCTCAAGAGACCCAGTACTTC. Amino acid sequence: CATGRAPQETQYF. The chain carries TRBV10-3 and TRBJ2-5, with D perhaps TRBD2 (5 bases). Trimming cost V 10 bases and J 2 bases, with 14 bases left between them. Germline V gene data show CDR1 as ENHRY and CDR2 as SYGVKD. The CDR3 contains 13 residues.

CDR3 residues: CASQRGESYEQYF. As DNA, the CDR3 is TGTGCCAGCCAGCGGGGGGAATCCTACGAGCAGTACTTC. The chain recombines TRBV12-3 or TRBV12-4 with TRBJ2-7; 9 bases fit TRBD2. The ends lost 8 bases at V and 1 base at J; junction bases unmatched: 3. The CDR3 runs to 13 residues.

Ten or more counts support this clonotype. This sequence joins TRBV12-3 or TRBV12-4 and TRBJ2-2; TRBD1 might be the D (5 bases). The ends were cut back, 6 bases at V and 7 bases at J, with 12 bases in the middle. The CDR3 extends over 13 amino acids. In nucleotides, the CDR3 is TGTGCCAGCAGCCAACAGGTCCGCGGGGAGCTGTTTTTT. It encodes CASSQQVRGELFF.

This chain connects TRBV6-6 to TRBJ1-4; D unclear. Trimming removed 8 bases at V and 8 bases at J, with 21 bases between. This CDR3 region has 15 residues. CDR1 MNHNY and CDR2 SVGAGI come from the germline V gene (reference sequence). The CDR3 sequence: CASRPDVSLGEKLFF. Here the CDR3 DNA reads TGTGCCAGCCGCCCGGACGTTTCCCTGGGGGAAAAACTGTTTTTT.

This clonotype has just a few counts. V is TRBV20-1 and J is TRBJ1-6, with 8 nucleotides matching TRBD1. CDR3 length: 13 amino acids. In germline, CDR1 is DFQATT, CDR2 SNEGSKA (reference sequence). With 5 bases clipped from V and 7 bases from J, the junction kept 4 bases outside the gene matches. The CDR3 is CSADRGVNSPLHF. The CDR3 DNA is TGCAGTGCTGACAGGGGCGTGAATTCACCCCTCCACTTT.

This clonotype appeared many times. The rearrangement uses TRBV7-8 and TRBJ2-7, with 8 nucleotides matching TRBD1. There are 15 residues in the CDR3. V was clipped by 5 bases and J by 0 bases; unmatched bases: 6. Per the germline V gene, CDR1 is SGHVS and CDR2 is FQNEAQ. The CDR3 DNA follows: TGTGCCAGCAGCAAAAACAGGGGGAGCTCCTACGAGCAGTACTTC. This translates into CASSKNRGSSYEQYF.

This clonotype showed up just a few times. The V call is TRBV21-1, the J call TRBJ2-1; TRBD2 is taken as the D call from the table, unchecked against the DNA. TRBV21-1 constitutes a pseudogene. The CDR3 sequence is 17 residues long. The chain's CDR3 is CARGGTSGRIFYNEQFF. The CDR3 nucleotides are TGTGCCAGGGGGGGGACTAGCGGGAGAATTTTCTACAATGAGCAGTTCTTC.

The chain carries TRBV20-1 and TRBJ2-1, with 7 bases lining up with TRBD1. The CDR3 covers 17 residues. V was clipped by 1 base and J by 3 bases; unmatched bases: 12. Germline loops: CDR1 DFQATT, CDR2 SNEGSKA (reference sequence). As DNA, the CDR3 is TGCAGTGCTAGAGTAGGGGGCAGGGGGTCCCACTACAATGAGCAGTTCTTC. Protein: CSARVGGRGSHYNEQFF.

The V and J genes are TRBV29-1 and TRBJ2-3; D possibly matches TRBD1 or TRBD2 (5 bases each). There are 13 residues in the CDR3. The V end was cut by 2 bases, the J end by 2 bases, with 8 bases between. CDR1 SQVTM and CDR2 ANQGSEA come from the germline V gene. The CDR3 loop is CSVERDPTDTQYF. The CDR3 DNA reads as TGCAGCGTTGAACGGGACCCCACAGATACGCAGTATTTT.

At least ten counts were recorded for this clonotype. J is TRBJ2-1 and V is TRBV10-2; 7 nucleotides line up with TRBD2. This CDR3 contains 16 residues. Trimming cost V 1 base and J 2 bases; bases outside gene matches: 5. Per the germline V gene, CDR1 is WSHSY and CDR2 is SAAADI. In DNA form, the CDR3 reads TGCGCCAGCAGTGAGTGGCGGGGGACCACCTACAATGAGCAGTTCTTC. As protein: CASSEWRGTTYNEQFF.

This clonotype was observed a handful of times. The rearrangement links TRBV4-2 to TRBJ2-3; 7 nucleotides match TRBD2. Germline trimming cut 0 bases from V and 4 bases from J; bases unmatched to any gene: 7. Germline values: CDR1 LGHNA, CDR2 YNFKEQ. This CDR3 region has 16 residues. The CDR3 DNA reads TGTGCCAGCAGCCAAGATGGACTAGTTTTTTCAGATACGCAGTATTTT. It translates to CASSQDGLVFSDTQYF.

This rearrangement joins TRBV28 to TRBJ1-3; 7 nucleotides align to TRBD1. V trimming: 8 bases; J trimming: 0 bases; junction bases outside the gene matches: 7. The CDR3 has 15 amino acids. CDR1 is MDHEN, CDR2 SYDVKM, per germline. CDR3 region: CASDGTATSGNTIYF. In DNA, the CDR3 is TGTGCCAGCGATGGGACAGCCACCTCTGGAAACACCATATATTTT.

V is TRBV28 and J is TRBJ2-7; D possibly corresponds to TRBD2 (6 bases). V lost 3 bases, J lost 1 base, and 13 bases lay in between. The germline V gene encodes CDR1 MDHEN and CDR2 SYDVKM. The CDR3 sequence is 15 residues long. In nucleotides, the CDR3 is TGTGCCAGCAGTTTGGGGGGATTGGGGTCCTACGAGCAGTACTTC. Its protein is CASSLGGLGSYEQYF.

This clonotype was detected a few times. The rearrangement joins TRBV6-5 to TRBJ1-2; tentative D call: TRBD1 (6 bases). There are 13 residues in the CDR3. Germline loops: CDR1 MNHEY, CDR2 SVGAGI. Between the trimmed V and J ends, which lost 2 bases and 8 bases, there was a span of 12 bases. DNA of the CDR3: TGTGCCAGCAGTTACGGGCAGGGGCGCGGCTACACCTTC. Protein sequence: CASSYGQGRGYTF.

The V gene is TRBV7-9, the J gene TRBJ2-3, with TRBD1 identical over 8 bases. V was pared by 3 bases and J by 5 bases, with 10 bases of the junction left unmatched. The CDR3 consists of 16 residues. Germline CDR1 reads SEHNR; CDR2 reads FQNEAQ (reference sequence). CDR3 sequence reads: CASSFMGAGTGDTQYF. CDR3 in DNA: TGTGCCAGCAGCTTCATGGGTGCCGGGACAGGAGATACGCAGTATTTT.

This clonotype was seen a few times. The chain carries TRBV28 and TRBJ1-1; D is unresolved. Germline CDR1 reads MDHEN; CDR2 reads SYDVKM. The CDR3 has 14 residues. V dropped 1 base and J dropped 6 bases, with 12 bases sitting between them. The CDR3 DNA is TGTGCCAGCAGTTTATCCGGTGGTAGCGCTGAAGCTTTCTTT. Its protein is CASSLSGGSAEAFF.

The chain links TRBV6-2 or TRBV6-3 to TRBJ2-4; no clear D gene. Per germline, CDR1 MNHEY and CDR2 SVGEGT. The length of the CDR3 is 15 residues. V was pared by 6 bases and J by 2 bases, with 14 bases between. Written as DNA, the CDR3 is TGTGCCAGCAGCCTACCGACCCCGTCCAAAAACATTCAGTACTTC. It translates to CASSLPTPSKNIQYF.

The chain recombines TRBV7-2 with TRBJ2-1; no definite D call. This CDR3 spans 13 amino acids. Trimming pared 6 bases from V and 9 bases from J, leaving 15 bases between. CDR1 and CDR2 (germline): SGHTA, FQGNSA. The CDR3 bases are TGTGCCAGCAGAGAAGTTGGTGAGGTTGAGCAGTTCTTC. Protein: CASREVGEVEQFF.

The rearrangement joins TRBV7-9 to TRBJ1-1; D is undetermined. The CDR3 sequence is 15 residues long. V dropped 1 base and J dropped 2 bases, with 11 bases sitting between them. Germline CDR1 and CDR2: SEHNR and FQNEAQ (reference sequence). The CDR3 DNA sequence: TGTGCCAGCAGCTTAGTTCCACAAAGTAACACTGAAGCTTTCTTT. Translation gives CASSLVPQSNTEAFF.

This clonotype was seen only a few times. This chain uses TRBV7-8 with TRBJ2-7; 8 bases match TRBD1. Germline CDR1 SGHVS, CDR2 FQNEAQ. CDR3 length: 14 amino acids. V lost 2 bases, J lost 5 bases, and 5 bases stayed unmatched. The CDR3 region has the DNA TGTGCCAGCAGCTTACAGGGGGCGTTCCACGAGCAGTACTTC. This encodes CASSLQGAFHEQYF.

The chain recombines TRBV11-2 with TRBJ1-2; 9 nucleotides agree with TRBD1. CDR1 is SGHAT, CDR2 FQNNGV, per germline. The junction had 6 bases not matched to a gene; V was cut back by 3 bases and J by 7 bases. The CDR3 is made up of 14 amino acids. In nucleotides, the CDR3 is TGTGCCAGCAGCTTGGACAGGGGCACTGGTGGCTACACCTTC. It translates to CASSLDRGTGGYTF.